These T cell receptor beta chains were read from a single sample in a study of T cell responses to AZD1222 COVID-19 vaccine. Using immunoSEQ multiplex PCR, the repertoire was profiled, and TCRdb retains in-frame clones only, with some absent. This repertoire shows about 150,000 clones, roughly nine tenths found once; its top ten account for 3% to 4%. The specimen was peripheral blood, collected 28 days after the second AZD1222 dose. These receptors all stem from an adult who received the AZD1222 COVID-19 vaccine. CDR3s leave out the opening cysteine and the closing phenylalanine or tryptophan. The D gene is left open where the match is weak. Only some rows state a clone size, as once, few, many or a class for expanded clones.

abundance | v_gene | d_gene | CDR3aa
once | TRBV28 | TRBD1 | ASSSGQGGLGYT
- | TRBV27 | - | ASSSDPAKQF
- | TRBV4-3 | TRBD1 | ASSQITGTGSYGYT
- | TRBV18 | TRBD1 | ASSPAGQGTYEQY
- | TRBV30 | TRBD2 | AWSAGTSYEQY
few | TRBV27 | - | ASSFRQRAYGYT
once | TRBV12-3/TRBV12-4 | - | ASSLVKNEQF
- | TRBV2 | - | ASSEEGNTEAF
- | TRBV7-9 | - | ASSSPWGLNTEAF
- | TRBV11-3 | TRBD2 | ANSPSGSSYNEQF